Below, one T cell receptor beta chain is given with its context. The antigen remains undetermined. CDR3 length equals 13 residues. Trimming took off 3 bases at V and 6 bases at J, with 10 bases between the two ends. Germline V lookup: CDR1 SGHTA, CDR2 FQGNSA. This sample was taken from a study of cytomegalovirus exposure and HLA in healthy donors. Overall study results and limits: Exclusion applied to some V segments, including TRBV6-2 and TRBV6-3, as they were indistinguishable. For TCR beta chains, V- and J-gene trimming was later linked to a missense DCLRE1C variant. When a later analysis was performed, an Asian-associated ancestry cluster reportedly had fewer N-insertions than the roughly 700-donor mean. In an earlier analysis, about 87% or about 30%: the productive usage of most TCR beta V segments.

Vbeta (60) and Jbeta (13) primers were used in the PCR. Data came from immunoSEQ multiplex PCR; TCRdb stores just in-frame clones and leaves some out. This table holds about 160,000 clones, roughly 83% found once. Sequences were obtained from PBMCs. The rearrangement links TRBV7-2 to TRBJ2-3; weak D call: TRBD1 (6 bases). This sequence was found in a man aged 25 to 40 in good health and CMV-seronegative. CDR3 region: CASSFTGLDTQYF. CDR3 nucleotide sequence: TGTGCCAGCAGCTTTACAGGGCTGGATACGCAGTATTTT.